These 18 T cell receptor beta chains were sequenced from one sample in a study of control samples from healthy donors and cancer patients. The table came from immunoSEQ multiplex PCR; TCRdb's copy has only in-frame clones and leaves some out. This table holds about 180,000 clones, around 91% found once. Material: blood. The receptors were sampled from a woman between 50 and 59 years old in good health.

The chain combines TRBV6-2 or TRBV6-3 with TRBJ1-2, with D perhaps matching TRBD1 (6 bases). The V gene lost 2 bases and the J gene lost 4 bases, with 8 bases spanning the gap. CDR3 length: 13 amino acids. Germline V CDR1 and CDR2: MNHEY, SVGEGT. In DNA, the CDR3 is TGTGCCAGCAGTTACGGACAGCTCTATGGCTACACCTTC. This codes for CASSYGQLYGYTF.

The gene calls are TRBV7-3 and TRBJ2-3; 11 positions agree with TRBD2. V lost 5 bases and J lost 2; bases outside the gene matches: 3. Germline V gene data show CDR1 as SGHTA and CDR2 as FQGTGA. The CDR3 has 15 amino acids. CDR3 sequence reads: CASSKLAGDTDTQYF. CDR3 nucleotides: TGTGCCAGCAGCAAACTAGCGGGAGACACAGATACGCAGTATTTT. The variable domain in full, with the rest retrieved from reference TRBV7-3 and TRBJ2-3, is GAGVSQTPSNKVTEKGKYVELRCDPISGHTALYWYRQSLGQGPEFLIYFQGTGAADDSGLPNDRFFAVRPEGSVSTLKIQRTERGDSAVYLCASSKLAGDTDTQYFGPGTRLTVL.

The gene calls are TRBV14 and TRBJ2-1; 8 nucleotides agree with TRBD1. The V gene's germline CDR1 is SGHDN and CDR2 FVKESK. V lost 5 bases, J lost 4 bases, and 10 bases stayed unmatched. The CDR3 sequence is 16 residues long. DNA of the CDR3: TGTGCCAGCAGCGGCGAGGGACAGGTGATATACAATGAGCAGTTCTTC. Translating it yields CASSGEGQVIYNEQFF.

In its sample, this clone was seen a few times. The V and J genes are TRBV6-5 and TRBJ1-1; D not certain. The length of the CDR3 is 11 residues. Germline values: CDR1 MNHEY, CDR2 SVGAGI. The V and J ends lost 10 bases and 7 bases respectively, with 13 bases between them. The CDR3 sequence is CAIRRVSEAFF. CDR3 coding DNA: TGTGCCATCCGGAGGGTAAGTGAAGCTTTCTTT.

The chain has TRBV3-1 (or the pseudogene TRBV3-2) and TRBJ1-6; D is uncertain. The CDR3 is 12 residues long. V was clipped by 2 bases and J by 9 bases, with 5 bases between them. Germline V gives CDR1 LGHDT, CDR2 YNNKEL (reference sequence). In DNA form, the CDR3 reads TGTGCCAGCAGCCAACGGGGTTCACCCCTCCACTTT. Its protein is CASSQRGSPLHF.

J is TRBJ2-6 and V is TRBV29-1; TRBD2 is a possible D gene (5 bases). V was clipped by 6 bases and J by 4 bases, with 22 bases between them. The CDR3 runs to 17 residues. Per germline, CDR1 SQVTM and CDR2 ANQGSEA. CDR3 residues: CSVGSGVLSGGANVLTF. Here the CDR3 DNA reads TGCAGCGTGGGTTCCGGGGTTTTGTCGGGAGGGGCCAACGTCCTGACTTTC.

This CDR3 is CASRPRRVRDTEAFF. The DNA of the CDR3 is TGTGCCAGTAGACCCCGACGGGTTCGGGACACTGAAGCTTTCTTT. The rearrangement links TRBV19 to TRBJ1-1, with D uncertain. V was trimmed by 6 bases and J by 3 bases, leaving 17 bases between them. From germline, CDR1 is LNHDA and CDR2 SQIVND (reference sequence). This CDR3 is 15 amino acids long.

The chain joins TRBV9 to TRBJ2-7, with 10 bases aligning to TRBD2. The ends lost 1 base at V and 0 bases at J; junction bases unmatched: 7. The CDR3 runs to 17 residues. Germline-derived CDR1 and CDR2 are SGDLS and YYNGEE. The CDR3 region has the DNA TGTGCCAGCAGCGTATCACCACTAGCGGGGAGCTCCTACGAGCAGTACTTC. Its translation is CASSVSPLAGSSYEQYF.

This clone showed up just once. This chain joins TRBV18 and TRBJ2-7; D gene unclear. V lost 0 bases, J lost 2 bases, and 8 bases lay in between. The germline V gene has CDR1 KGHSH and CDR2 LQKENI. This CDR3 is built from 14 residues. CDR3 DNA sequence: TGTGCCAGCTCACCACCGTCGCGGACCTACGAGCAGTACTTC. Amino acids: CASSPPSRTYEQYF.

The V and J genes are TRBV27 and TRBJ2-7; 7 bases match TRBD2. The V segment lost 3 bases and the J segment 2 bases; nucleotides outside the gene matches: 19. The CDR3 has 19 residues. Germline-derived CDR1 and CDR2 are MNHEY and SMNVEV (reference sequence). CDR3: CASSFRSVGEGRDTYEQYF. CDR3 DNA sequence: TGTGCCAGCAGTTTTCGGTCGGTGGGGGAGGGCCGGGATACCTACGAGCAGTACTTC.

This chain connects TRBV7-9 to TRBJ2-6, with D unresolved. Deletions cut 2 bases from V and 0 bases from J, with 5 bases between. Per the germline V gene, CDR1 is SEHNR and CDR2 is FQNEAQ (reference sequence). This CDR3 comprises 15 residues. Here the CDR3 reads CASSLHSSGANVLTF. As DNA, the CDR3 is TGTGCCAGCAGCTTACACAGCTCTGGGGCCAACGTCCTGACTTTC.

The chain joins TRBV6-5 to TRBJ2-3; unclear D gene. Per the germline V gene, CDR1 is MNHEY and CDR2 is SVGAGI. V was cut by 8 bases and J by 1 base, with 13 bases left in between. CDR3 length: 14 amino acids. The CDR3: CASRFPQGTDTQYF. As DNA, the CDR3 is TGTGCCAGCCGGTTCCCCCAGGGCACAGATACGCAGTATTTT.

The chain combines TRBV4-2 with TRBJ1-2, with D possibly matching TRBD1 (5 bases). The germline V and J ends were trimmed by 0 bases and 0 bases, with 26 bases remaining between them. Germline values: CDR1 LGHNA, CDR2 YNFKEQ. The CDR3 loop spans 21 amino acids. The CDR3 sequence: CASSQELRVGLTLRANYGYTF. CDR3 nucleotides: TGTGCCAGCAGCCAAGAACTCAGAGTGGGACTCACCCTTCGGGCTAACTATGGCTACACCTTC.

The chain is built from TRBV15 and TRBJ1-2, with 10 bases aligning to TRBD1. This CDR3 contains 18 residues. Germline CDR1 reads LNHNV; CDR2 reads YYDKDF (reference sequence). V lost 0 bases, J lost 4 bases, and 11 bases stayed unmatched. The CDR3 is CATSRDLGTGASLYGYTF. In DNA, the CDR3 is TGTGCCACCAGCAGAGATTTGGGGACAGGGGCTAGTCTCTATGGCTACACCTTC.

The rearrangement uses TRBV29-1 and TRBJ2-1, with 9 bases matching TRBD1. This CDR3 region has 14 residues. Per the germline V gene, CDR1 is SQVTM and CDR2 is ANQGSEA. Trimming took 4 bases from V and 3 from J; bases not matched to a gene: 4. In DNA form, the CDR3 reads TGCAGCGTTGGACAGGGGGAGTACTACAATGAGCAGTTCTTC. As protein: CSVGQGEYYNEQFF.

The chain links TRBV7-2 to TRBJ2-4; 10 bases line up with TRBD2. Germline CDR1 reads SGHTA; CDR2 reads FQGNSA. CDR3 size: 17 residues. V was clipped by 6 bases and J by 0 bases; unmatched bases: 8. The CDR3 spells CASRPISGGLAKNIQYF. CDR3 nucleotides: TGTGCCAGCAGACCAATTAGCGGGGGGCTAGCCAAAAACATTCAGTACTTC.

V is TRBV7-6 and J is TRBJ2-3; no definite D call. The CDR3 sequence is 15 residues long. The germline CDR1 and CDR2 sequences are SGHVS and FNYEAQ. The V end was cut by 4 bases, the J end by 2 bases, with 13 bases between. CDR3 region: CASSSPIGDTDTQYF. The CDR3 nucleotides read TGTGCCAGCAGCTCCCCAATAGGAGACACAGATACGCAGTATTTT.

The CDR3: CASRDRALNSNQPQHF. The DNA for the CDR3 is TGTGCCAGCAGGGACAGGGCGTTAAATAGCAATCAGCCCCAGCATTTT. The chain carries TRBV28 and TRBJ1-5, with TRBD1 identical over 8 bases. There are 16 residues in the CDR3. CDR1 is MDHEN and CDR2 is SYDVKM in the germline V gene. V shed 6 bases and J 0 bases; nucleotides not matched to a gene: 7. Full variable domain (outside the CDR3, taken from reference TRBV28 and TRBJ1-5): DVKVTQSSRYLVKRTGEKVFLECVQDMDHENMFWYRQDPGLGLRLIYFSYDVKMKEKGDIPEGYSVSREKKERFSLILESASTNQTSMYLCASRDRALNSNQPQHFGDGTRLSIL.